Sequencing of this T cell receptor beta chain was carried out in a study of cytomegalovirus exposure and HLA in healthy donors. Sequenced by immunoSEQ multiplex PCR; TCRdb stores in-frame clones only, minus some. Here the sample spans 90,000 to 150,000 clones, approximately 90% being singletons. Study-wide points: Specificity of three CMV-associated chains for CMV antigens was verified in vitro.

CDR3 length: 16 amino acids. V lost 1 base, J lost 5 bases, and 4 bases stayed unmatched. The V gene's germline CDR1 is SGHTA and CDR2 FQGNSA. As for this clone: Its antigen is unknown.

V usage is TRBV7-2 and J usage is TRBJ1-4, with 10 bases aligning to TRBD1. This sequence was found in a man aged 18 to 29 in good health and CMV-seronegative. Sample: PBMCs. The DNA for the CDR3 is TGTGCCAGCAGCTTAGTCGGACAGGGGGTAAATGAAAAACTGTTTTTT. Translation gives CASSLVGQGVNEKLFF.